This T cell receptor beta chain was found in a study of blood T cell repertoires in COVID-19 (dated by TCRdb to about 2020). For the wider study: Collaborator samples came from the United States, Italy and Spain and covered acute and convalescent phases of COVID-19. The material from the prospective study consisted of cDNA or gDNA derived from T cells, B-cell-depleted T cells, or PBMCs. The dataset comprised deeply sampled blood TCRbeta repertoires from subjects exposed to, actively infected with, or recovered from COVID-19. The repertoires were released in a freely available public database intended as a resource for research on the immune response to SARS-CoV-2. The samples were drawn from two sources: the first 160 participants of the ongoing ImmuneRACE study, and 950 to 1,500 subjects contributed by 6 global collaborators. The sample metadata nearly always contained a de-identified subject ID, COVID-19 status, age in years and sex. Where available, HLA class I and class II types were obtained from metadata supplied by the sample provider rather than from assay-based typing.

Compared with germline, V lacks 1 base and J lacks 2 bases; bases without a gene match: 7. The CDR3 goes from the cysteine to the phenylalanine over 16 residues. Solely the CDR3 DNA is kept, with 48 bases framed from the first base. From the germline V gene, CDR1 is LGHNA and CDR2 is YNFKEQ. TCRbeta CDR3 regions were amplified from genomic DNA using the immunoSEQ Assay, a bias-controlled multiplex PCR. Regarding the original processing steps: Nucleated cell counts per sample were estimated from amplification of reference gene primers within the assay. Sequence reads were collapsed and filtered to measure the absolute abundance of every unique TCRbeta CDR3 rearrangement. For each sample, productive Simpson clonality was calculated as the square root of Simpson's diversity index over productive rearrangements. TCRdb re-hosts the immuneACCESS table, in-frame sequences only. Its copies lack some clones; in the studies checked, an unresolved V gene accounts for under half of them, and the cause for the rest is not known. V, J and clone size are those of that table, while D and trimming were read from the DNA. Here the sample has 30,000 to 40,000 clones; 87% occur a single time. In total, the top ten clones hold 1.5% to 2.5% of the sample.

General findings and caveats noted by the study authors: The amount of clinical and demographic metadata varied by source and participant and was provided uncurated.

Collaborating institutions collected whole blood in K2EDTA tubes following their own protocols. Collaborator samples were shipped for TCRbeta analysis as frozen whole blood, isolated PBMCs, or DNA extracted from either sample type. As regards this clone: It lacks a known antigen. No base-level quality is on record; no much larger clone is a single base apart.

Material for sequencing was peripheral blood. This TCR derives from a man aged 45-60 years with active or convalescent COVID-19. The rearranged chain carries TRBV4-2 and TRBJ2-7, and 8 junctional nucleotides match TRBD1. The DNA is TGTGCCAGCAGCCAAGGGATCCGGGACAGGCCCTACGAGCAGTACTTC. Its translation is CASSQGIRDRPYEQYF.